This T cell receptor beta chain was sequenced in a study of neurological immune-mediated disorders. Study-level results: Because no CDR3 amino acid sequences were shared across subjects by expanded clones, private repertoires were suggested in all groups.

TCRdb fed the 5' RACE reads into MiXCR, producing one record per CDR3 protein. This sample has about 59,000 distinct CDR3 sequences, with approximately 25% found just once. The time point: technical triplicate 2. V lost 0 bases to trimming and J lost 3 bases, with 15 bases between them. Germline loops: CDR1 DFQATT, CDR2 SNEGSKA (reference sequence). CDR3 length: 16 amino acids. As concerns this clonotype: As yet, its antigen is unknown.

The sequencing input was PBMCs. The gene calls are TRBV20-1 and TRBJ2-1, with D perhaps TRBD2 (6 bases). The sequence derives from a man in his 60s with HTLV-1-associated myelopathy (HAM/TSP). The CDR3 nucleotides are TGCAGTGCTAGAGACCACCTAGCGACAGTCTACAATGAGCAGTTCTTC. Its translation is CSARDHLATVYNEQFF.